This entry features one TCR beta chain sequence. Its antigen is not identified. The entry originates in a study of cytomegalovirus exposure and HLA in healthy donors. Study-wide results and caveats: The authors excluded some V segments, including TRBV6-2 and TRBV6-3, as indistinguishable. An apparent linkage of common viral pathogens to several of the most significant clusters emerged in a later analysis. DRB1 had the most TCR associations and HLA-C the fewest, a later analysis found, with rates varying by HLA locus.

Looked up from germline, CDR1 is SGHVS and CDR2 is FQNEAQ. The CDR3 has 14 residues. Trimming pared 3 bases from V and 0 bases from J, leaving 8 bases between. The PCR had 60 Vbeta and 13 Jbeta primers. The assay was immunoSEQ multiplex PCR, and TCRdb's table has in-frame clones only and misses some. Here the sample spans 200,000 or so clones, approximately 70% being singletons. This chain joins TRBV7-8 and TRBJ1-1, with D possibly TRBD1 on 6 matching bases. The clonotype was recovered from a man aged 40-49 years in good health and CMV-seropositive. The material sequenced was PBMCs. CDR3 region: CASSFNRVNTEAFF. The CDR3 DNA follows: TGTGCCAGCAGCTTCAACAGGGTGAACACTGAAGCTTTCTTT.